These T cell receptor beta chains were read from a single sample in a study of response to subunit inactivated influenza vaccine. TCRdb redid the calling of the RT-PCR reads with MiXCR, one entry per CDR3 protein. The table lists 150,000 to 200,000 distinct CDR3 sequences, roughly 10% of them singletons. The specimen comprised CD8+ T cells sorted from PBMCs, sampled 23 to 25 months after vaccination. These receptors were taken from a man between 50 and 70 years old who received an inactivated influenza vaccine. Each CDR3 is given with its conserved first and last residue. The D gene is left open where the match is weak. Size is omitted from some rows. Given values are once, few, many or a class for expanded clones.

TRBV7-9	TRBD1	.	TRBJ2-3	CASSLVGGQGLNTQYF	TGTGCCAGCAGCTTAGTAGGGGGACAGGGGCTTAATACGCAGTATTTT
TRBV3-1	TRBD1	many	TRBJ2-3	CASSADRDHTDTQYF	TGTGCCAGCAGCGCGGACAGGGACCACACAGATACGCAGTATTTT
TRBV2	TRBD2	.	TRBJ2-5	CASSEAAGILWETQYF	TGTGCCAGCAGTGAGGCAGCGGGAATACTCTGGGAGACCCAGTACTTC
TRBV6-5	TRBD2	.	TRBJ2-5	CASSLTSGIPETQYF	TGTGCCAGCAGTTTAACTAGCGGGATTCCAGAGACCCAGTACTTC
TRBV10-2	TRBD2	.	TRBJ2-7	CASSDPGGPYEQYF	TGCGCCAGCAGTGACCCGGGAGGCCCCTACGAGCAGTACTTC
TRBV20-1	.	.	TRBJ2-1	CSARDRLGRLNEQFF	TGCAGTGCTAGAGATCGTCTGGGACGGCTCAATGAGCAGTTCTTC
TRBV7-9	.	.	TRBJ1-1	CASSPPGGENTEAFF	TGTGCCAGCAGCCCCCCCGGCGGGGAGAACACTGAAGCTTTCTTT
TRBV27	TRBD2	.	TRBJ2-1	CASSPSSGRGDEQFF	TGTGCCAGCAGTCCCTCTAGCGGGAGGGGTGATGAGCAGTTCTTC
TRBV2	TRBD2	.	TRBJ2-1	CASTRLADGYNEQFF	TGTGCCAGCACGAGACTAGCGGACGGTTACAATGAGCAGTTCTTC
TRBV7-6	TRBD1	few	TRBJ2-7	CASSLALQGMEYEQYF	TGTGCCAGCAGCTTAGCGCTACAGGGGATGGAATACGAGCAGTACTTC
TRBV6-1	.	.	TRBJ2-1	CASRGRSYNEQFF	TGTGCCAGCAGAGGACGGTCCTACAATGAGCAGTTCTTC
TRBV20-1	.	few	TRBJ2-5	CSARDSTHGRETQYF	TGCAGTGCTAGAGATTCGACTCACGGACGAGAGACCCAGTACTTC
TRBV9	.	.	TRBJ2-1	CASSVEGGSSYNEQFF	TGTGCCAGCAGCGTAGAGGGGGGAAGCTCCTACAATGAGCAGTTCTTC
TRBV7-9	.	few	TRBJ1-3	CASSLYEGSSSGNTIYF	TGTGCCAGCAGCTTATATGAGGGCTCAAGCTCGGGAAACACCATATATTTT
TRBV4-1	.	few	TRBJ2-3	CASSQDLYTLGTDTQYF	TGCGCCAGCAGCCAAGATTTATACACCCTCGGCACAGATACGCAGTATTTT
TRBV10-1	TRBD1	.	TRBJ2-7	CASGGQGTGGPYEQYF	TGCGCCAGCGGGGGTCAAGGGACAGGGGGTCCCTACGAGCAGTACTTC
TRBV27	.	.	TRBJ2-1	CASSPLGLAATGNEQFF	TGTGCCAGCAGTCCCCTGGGGCTAGCCGCGACGGGGAATGAGCAGTTCTTC
TRBV29-1	.	.	TRBJ2-7	CSAERGYEQYF	TGCAGCGCAGAACGGGGCTACGAGCAGTACTTC
TRBV20-1	TRBD1	.	TRBJ2-7	CSARDLGQGGYEQYF	TGCAGTGCTAGAGATCTTGGACAGGGGGGTTACGAGCAGTACTTC
TRBV20-1	TRBD1	few	TRBJ2-1	CSAPPRGRSDEQFF	TGCAGTGCCCCCCCGAGGGGGCGTTCGGATGAGCAGTTCTTC
TRBV20-1	.	few	TRBJ2-7	CRVASSSYEQYF	TGCAGAGTAGCTTCGAGCTCCTACGAGCAGTACTTC
TRBV20-1	TRBD1	.	TRBJ1-5	CSALNRDRSHSNQPQHF	TGCAGTGCTCTAAACCGGGACAGGTCCCATAGCAATCAGCCCCAGCATTTT